The TCR beta chain described here comes from a study of T cell responses to AZD1222 COVID-19 vaccine. Study conclusions and caveats: No repertoire was sampled before or during the peak T cell response, only after it.

Pooling was applied to second doses at about 4 or about 12 weeks. V lost 4 bases, J lost 3 bases, and 10 bases lay in between. CDR3 length equals 13 residues. Per the germline V gene, CDR1 is SNHLY and CDR2 is FYNNEI. In its sample, this clone was seen a few times. The antigen remains undetermined. TCRdb's copy holds only in-frame clones and misses some; the assay was immunoSEQ multiplex PCR. The profile shows about 150,000 clones, roughly 89% of them singletons. Sequenced material: peripheral blood, taken 28 days after the second AZD1222 dose. This receptor was obtained from an adult who received the AZD1222 COVID-19 vaccine. The rearrangement links TRBV2 to TRBJ2-7; no definite D call. The chain's CDR3 is CASSADSLYEQYF. The CDR3 coding sequence is TGTGCCAGCAGTGCTGACTCCCTCTACGAGCAGTACTTC.